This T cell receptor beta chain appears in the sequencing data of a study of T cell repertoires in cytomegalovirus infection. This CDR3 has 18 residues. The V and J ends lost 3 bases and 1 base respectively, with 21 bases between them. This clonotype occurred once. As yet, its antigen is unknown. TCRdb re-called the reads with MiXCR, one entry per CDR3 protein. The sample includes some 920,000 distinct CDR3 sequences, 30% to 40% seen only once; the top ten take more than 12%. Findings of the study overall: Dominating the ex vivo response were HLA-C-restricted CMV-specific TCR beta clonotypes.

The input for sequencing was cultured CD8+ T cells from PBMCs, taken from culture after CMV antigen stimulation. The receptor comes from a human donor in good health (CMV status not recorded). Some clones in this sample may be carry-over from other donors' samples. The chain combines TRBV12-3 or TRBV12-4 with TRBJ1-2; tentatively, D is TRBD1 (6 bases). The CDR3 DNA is TGTGCCAGCAGTTTTCGAGCGTCTGTCGTGGACAGTAACTATGGCTACACCTTC. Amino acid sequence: CASSFRASVVDSNYGYTF.